What follows is one TCR beta chain and its context. Its cognate antigen is unknown. The source of the sample is a study of cytomegalovirus exposure and HLA in healthy donors. Per the germline V gene, CDR1 is SGDLS and CDR2 is YYNGEE. The CDR3 has 14 residues. The junction had 5 bases not matched to a gene; V was cut back by 4 bases and J by 3 bases. The donors comprised healthy bone marrow donors. Study results and limitations: Association of a missense DCLRE1C variant with TCR beta V- and J-gene trimming was reported in a later analysis. Presence/absence results assume similar sequencing depth per donor, which may not hold.

The PCR had 60 Vbeta and 13 Jbeta primers. Sequencing used immunoSEQ multiplex PCR; TCRdb keeps in-frame clones, though not all of them. The sample totals about 41,000 clones. V is TRBV9 and J is TRBJ2-7; 9 nucleotides match TRBD1. The receptor was isolated from a man aged 25 to 40 in good health and CMV-seronegative. The source material was PBMCs. The chain's CDR3 is CASSHGQGSYEQYF. CDR3 in DNA: TGTGCCAGCAGCCACGGACAGGGGAGCTACGAGCAGTACTTC.